Below are 7 T cell receptor beta chains sequenced from a single sample in a study of shared clonotypes between healthy human individuals. Measured with immunoSEQ multiplex PCR; TCRdb has only the in-frame clones, and not every one. Of some 2.4 million clones listed, approximately 93% are singletons. Sequencing used naive CD4+ T cells from PBMCs. Subset noted: CD45RA+ positively selected. These TCRs come from a man between 18 and 35 years old in good health. Some clones in this sample may be carry-over from other donors' samples.

This chain joins TRBV7-9 and TRBJ2-7; D remains ambiguous. Deletions cut 5 bases from V and 3 bases from J, with 17 bases between. CDR1 and CDR2 (germline): SEHNR, FQNEAQ (reference sequence). The CDR3 loop spans 15 amino acids. The CDR3 reads CASSPWSIKGYEQYF. The DNA of the CDR3 is TGTGCCAGCAGCCCCTGGAGTATTAAGGGCTACGAGCAGTACTTC.

V and J are TRBV28 and TRBJ2-5; D is perhaps TRBD1 (6 bases). The germline V gene has CDR1 MDHEN and CDR2 SYDVKM. V was cut by 2 bases and J by 1 base, with 14 bases left in between. The CDR3 is 16 amino acids. The CDR3 DNA follows: TGTGCCAGCAGTTTAATCAGTATAGGGGGCCAAGAGACCCAGTACTTC. Its protein product is CASSLISIGGQETQYF.

The chain joins TRBV6-6 to TRBJ2-7; TRBD2 matches 7 bases. Germline CDR1 and CDR2: MNHNY and SVGAGI (reference sequence). This CDR3 comprises 15 residues. V trimming: 2 bases; J trimming: 3 bases; junction bases outside the gene matches: 7. Written as DNA, the CDR3 is TGTGCCAGCAGTTACACTGTAGCGGGCCACTACGAGCAGTACTTC. Protein sequence: CASSYTVAGHYEQYF.

The V and J genes are TRBV5-6 and TRBJ2-7; TRBD1 might be the D (6 bases). Germline CDR1 is SGHDT and CDR2 is YYEEEE. The CDR3 has 15 amino acids. V lost 3 bases and J lost 0, with 13 bases in between. This CDR3 reads CASSWDISSSYEQYF. The CDR3 bases are TGTGCCAGCAGCTGGGACATCTCCAGCTCCTACGAGCAGTACTTC.

CDR3 in amino acids: CASSPGQGSYEQYF. In DNA, the CDR3 is TGCGCCAGCAGCCCTGGACAGGGCTCCTACGAGCAGTACTTC. The chain is built from TRBV4-1 and TRBJ2-7; the match to TRBD1 covers 8 bases. This CDR3 is 14 amino acids long. J gave up 0 bases and V 4 bases, and 2 bases lay outside the gene matches. Germline CDR1 reads MGHRA; CDR2 reads YSYEKL.

This rearrangement joins TRBV27 to TRBJ1-1, with D hard to call. V was shortened by 5 bases and J by 2 bases, with 12 bases between the two germline ends. Per the germline V gene, CDR1 is MNHEY and CDR2 is SMNVEV (reference sequence). CDR3 length equals 14 residues. CDR3 nucleotide sequence: TGTGCCAGCAGTCCCCGTCTAGACAACACTGAAGCTTTCTTT. Protein product: CASSPRLDNTEAFF.

The genes are TRBV30 and TRBJ2-1; D unclear. V was cut by 4 bases and J by 9 bases, with 16 bases left in between. CDR1 GTSNPN and CDR2 SVGIG come from the germline V gene (reference sequence). CDR3 length: 13 amino acids. Here the CDR3 DNA reads TGTGCCTGGACCCCGTCAACCCCGTGTGAGCAGTTCTTC. Translated: CAWTPSTPCEQFF.